The source of this T cell receptor (beta chain) is a study of early T cells in non-severe SARS-CoV-2 infection. Study-level background: The chains were unpaired, and the sequenced material was bulk RNA from unsorted whole blood.

This clonotype was counted only a few times. From the 5' RACE reads, TCRdb called clonotypes with MiXCR, one entry per CDR3 protein. Of 50,000 to 75,000 distinct CDR3 sequences listed, 7% to 10% were seen once; the top ten hold about an eighth. The receptor was derived from an adult who was a healthcare worker with PCR-confirmed SARS-CoV-2 infection or an uninfected control (not recorded which). The material was whole blood, obtained at baseline.

Here the CDR3 DNA reads TGCGCCAGCAGCTTGGAAAGACTAGCGGGAGGCGGTGAGCAGTTCTTC. Amino acid sequence: CASSLERLAGGGEQFF. The rearrangement joins TRBV5-1 to TRBJ2-1; 13 positions agree with TRBD2. CDR3 size: 16 residues. CDR1 and CDR2 (germline): SGHRS, YFSETQ. V dropped 0 bases and J dropped 9; count of bases not matched to a gene: 6.